The clone carrying this TCR beta chain was recorded only once. The germline V gene encodes CDR1 SGHAT and CDR2 FQNNGV. CDR3 length equals 16 residues. With 5 bases clipped from V and 7 bases from J, the junction kept 13 bases outside the gene matches. These data originate in a study of blood T cell repertoires in COVID-19. Per the authors' pipeline: Nucleated cell counts were estimated from reference gene primer amplification. Clones were sequenced by immunoSEQ multiplex PCR, and TCRdb holds only the in-frame ones, with some missing. V, J and clone size are taken as reported in that table, and D and trimming were inferred from the DNA itself. The sample lists about 140,000 clones, roughly 90% seen once, with about 1.5% in the top ten.

The chain joins TRBV11-2 to TRBJ2-5; 10 bases fit TRBD2. This receptor was taken from a human donor in a cohort sampled during active COVID-19. Sequencing was carried out using peripheral blood. The CDR3 protein is CASSPSGTSAFMTQYF. CDR3 coding DNA: TGTGCCAGCAGCCCGAGTGGGACTAGCGCCTTTATGACCCAGTACTTC.